One sample yielded the 24 T cell receptor beta chains listed below, sequenced in a study of beta chain features in type 1 diabetes. Isolated RNA was reverse transcribed in full, so expressed TCRB transcripts were sequenced. Profiled with immunoSEQ multiplex PCR; TCRdb holds only in-frame clones, not every one. The sample has some 410,000 clones, about 14% seen once. What was sequenced was naive CD4+ T cells from blood. The receptors here all came from a man aged 25-45 years in good health.

The sample holds a few counts of this clone. The chain is built from TRBV23-1 and TRBJ2-1; 13 bases line up with TRBD2. TRBV23-1 is known as an ORF, though its function is uncertain. The CDR3 consists of 17 residues. Trimming removed 3 bases from V and 4 bases from J; junction bases left unmatched: 6. The CDR3 DNA is TGCGCCAGCAGTCATCCGCCGACTAGCGGGGGGTACAATGAGCAGTTCTTC. Translated: CASSHPPTSGGYNEQFF.

J is TRBJ2-4 and V is TRBV4-1, with D possibly being TRBD1 (5 bases). The CDR3 loop spans 15 amino acids. V was clipped by 1 base and J by 0 bases, with 7 bases between them. CDR1 is MGHRA, CDR2 YSYEKL, per germline. The CDR3 nucleotides read TGCGCCAGCAGCCAAGTTGGGGCAGCCAAAAACATTCAGTACTTC. This sequence encodes CASSQVGAAKNIQYF.

This chain uses TRBV5-4 with TRBJ1-3; D remains unclear. CDR1 SGHNT and CDR2 YYREEE come from the germline V gene (reference sequence). Trimming shortened V by 0 bases and J by 2 bases, and 9 bases separated the two germline ends. This CDR3 is 15 amino acids long. The CDR3 DNA reads as TGTGCCAGCAGCTTGGGGACGGGAGCTGGAAACACCATATATTTT. Translated, it gives CASSLGTGAGNTIYF. The variable domain in full, completed from reference TRBV5-4 and TRBJ1-3, reads ETGVTQSPTHLIKTRGQQVTLRCSSQSGHNTVSWYQQALGQGPQFIFQYYREEENGRGNFPPRFSGLQFPNYSSELNVNALELDDSALYLCASSLGTGAGNTIYFGEGSWLTVV.

This chain uses TRBV5-1 with TRBJ1-2, with 8 bases that match TRBD1. The CDR3 consists of 14 residues. V shed 4 bases and J 1 base; nucleotides not matched to a gene: 3. Per germline, CDR1 SGHRS and CDR2 YFSETQ. The chain's CDR3 is CASSPDRDNYGYTF. Here the CDR3 DNA reads TGCGCCAGCAGCCCGGACAGGGATAACTATGGCTACACCTTC.

A few counts support this clone. V is TRBV7-9 and J is TRBJ2-6, with D perhaps TRBD2 (5 bases). The V end was cut by 7 bases, the J end by 1 base, with 11 bases between. The CDR3 totals 15 residues. Germline-derived CDR1 and CDR2 are SEHNR and FQNEAQ (reference sequence). CDR3 loop: CASTPEGSGANVLTF. CDR3 nucleotide sequence: TGTGCCAGCACGCCCGAGGGTTCTGGGGCCAACGTCCTGACTTTC.

This clone was observed a few times. This chain joins TRBV11-2 and TRBJ1-1; 7 bases line up with TRBD1. After removal of 2 bases from V and 3 bases from J, the junction contained 18 bases not matched to a gene. Germline V lookup: CDR1 SGHAT, CDR2 FQNNGV. This CDR3 contains 19 residues. The CDR3 nucleotides are TGTGCCAGCAGCTTACTTGCCCTAACGAGACAGGGACGGGACACTGAAGCTTTCTTT. Its translation is CASSLLALTRQGRDTEAFF.

The chain combines TRBV29-1 with TRBJ1-1; D is undetermined. Germline-derived CDR1 and CDR2 are SQVTM and ANQGSEA. Between the trimmed V and J ends, which lost 7 bases and 2 bases, there was a span of 17 bases. This CDR3 is 14 amino acids long. For the CDR3, the DNA is TGCAGCGGGGTGGGTAACGGTGTAAACACTGAAGCTTTCTTT. Protein sequence: CSGVGNGVNTEAFF.

Only a few counts were recorded for this clone. The chain combines TRBV13 with TRBJ1-5, with D unclear. Germline assignment: CDR1 PRHDT and CDR2 FYEKMQ (reference sequence). The germline V and J ends were trimmed by 0 bases and 3 bases, with 6 bases remaining between them. The CDR3 sequence is 14 residues long. CDR3 nucleotides: TGTGCCAGCAGCTTAGGCATCGACAATCAGCCCCAGCATTTT. Its translation: CASSLGIDNQPQHF.

This clone has a handful of counts. The chain combines TRBV5-4 with TRBJ2-7; 7 positions match TRBD2. With V trimmed by 5 bases and J by 4 bases, 12 bases remained unmatched. Looked up from germline, CDR1 is SGHNT and CDR2 is YYREEE (reference sequence). The CDR3 has 15 residues. The CDR3 region has the DNA TGTGCCAGCAGTAGGGCGGGGCTAGCGGATTACGAGCAGTACTTC. Translated, it gives CASSRAGLADYEQYF.

This clone was observed a handful of times. The rearrangement joins TRBV2 to TRBJ2-5; no definite D call. Germline assignment: CDR1 SNHLY and CDR2 FYNNEI. V lost 1 base to trimming and J lost 5 bases, with 8 bases between them. The CDR3 consists of 13 residues. CDR3 in DNA: TGTGCCAGCAGTGAAGGGGTAGTGGAGACCCAGTACTTC. The encoded protein is CASSEGVVETQYF.

This clone was seen more than once but under ten times. CDR3 sequence (DNA): TGTGCCAGCTCACCACCCTCGCGAGCGGCTGAGCAGTTCTTC. Translated, it gives CASSPPSRAAEQFF. This sequence joins TRBV18 and TRBJ2-1; tentatively, D is TRBD2 (5 bases). There are 14 residues in the CDR3. Per germline, CDR1 KGHSH and CDR2 LQKENI. Trimming stripped 0 bases from V and 9 bases from J, with 12 bases between.

Notes on this clone: Other nucleotide sequences in the sample specify the same CDR3. CDR3: CASSLGQGYGYTF. CDR3 DNA: TGTGCCAGCAGCTTGGGACAGGGCTATGGCTACACCTTC. The chain joins TRBV7-2 to TRBJ1-2; 9 bases fit TRBD1. V lost 3 bases and J lost 4; bases outside the gene matches: 0. The length of the CDR3 is 13 residues. Germline V gene lookup returns CDR1 SGHTA and CDR2 FQGNSA.

The CDR3 spells CASSYSNLPEPQHF. For the CDR3, the DNA is TGTGCCAGCAGTTACTCGAATCTGCCGGAGCCCCAGCATTTT. The chain carries TRBV6-6 and TRBJ1-5; D gene ambiguous. The CDR3 covers 14 residues. Germline V gives CDR1 MNHNY, CDR2 SVGAGI (reference sequence). Trimming took off 0 bases at V and 8 bases at J, with 11 bases between the two ends.

In the case of this clone: This sample also contains other DNA sequences that code for the same CDR3. This chain links TRBV6-5 with TRBJ1-1; TRBD1 is a possible D gene (5 bases). The V end was cut by 6 bases, the J end by 0 bases, with 8 bases between. This CDR3 is built from 13 residues. The germline V gene has CDR1 MNHEY and CDR2 SVGAGI. The CDR3 DNA reads TGTGCCAGCAGCGACAGAGTGAACACTGAAGCTTTCTTT. Translated, it gives CASSDRVNTEAFF.

The genes are TRBV4-1 and TRBJ1-1; no reliable D call. The germline V gene has CDR1 MGHRA and CDR2 YSYEKL. This CDR3 has 17 residues. Trimming stripped 0 bases from V and 7 bases from J, with 21 bases between. The CDR3 sequence: CASSQDRPLNTGNEAFF. CDR3 DNA sequence: TGCGCCAGCAGCCAAGATCGCCCTTTAAACACGGGCAATGAAGCTTTCTTT.

J is TRBJ2-1 and V is TRBV6-7; D possibly corresponds to TRBD1 (6 bases). TRBV6-7 is an ORF; its function is uncertain. This CDR3 has 13 residues. With 5 bases removed from V and 9 bases from J, the gap between germline ends came to 14 bases. The CDR3 DNA sequence: TGTGCCAGCAGTGGGGAACGAGGGGGTGAGCAGTTCTTC. Its translation: CASSGERGGEQFF.

The chain couples TRBV11-2 to TRBJ1-1; the match to TRBD1 covers 7 bases. This CDR3 is 16 amino acids long. V was pared by 5 bases and J by 2 bases, with 11 bases of the junction left unmatched. Germline CDR1 and CDR2: SGHAT and FQNNGV. The CDR3 bases are TGTGCCAGCAGCAACCACGGGACAGTCTTTAACACTGAAGCTTTCTTT. It encodes CASSNHGTVFNTEAFF.

The chain has TRBV7-2 and TRBJ2-5; D is unresolved. This CDR3 comprises 11 residues. V shed 5 bases and J shed 4 bases, with 5 bases lying between them. Germline CDR1 SGHTA, CDR2 FQGNSA. The CDR3 bases are TGTGCCAGCAGCACCGGAGAGACCCAGTACTTC. It translates to CASSTGETQYF.

The rearrangement links TRBV27 to TRBJ1-1; 8 nucleotides agree with TRBD1. Germline V gene lookup returns CDR1 MNHEY and CDR2 SMNVEV (reference sequence). The trim removed 5 bases at V and 6 bases at J, leaving 8 bases unmatched. This CDR3 spans 14 amino acids. The DNA of the CDR3 is TGTGCCAGCAGTAGGACAGGGTGGATCGCTGAAGCTTTCTTT. Amino acid sequence: CASSRTGWIAEAFF.

As to this clone: Other DNA sequences within the sample encode an identical CDR3. The chain joins TRBV30 to TRBJ2-1, with D unresolved. The germline V gene encodes CDR1 GTSNPN and CDR2 SVGIG (reference sequence). The germline V and J ends were trimmed by 0 bases and 6 bases, with 3 bases remaining between them. This CDR3 has 11 residues. CDR3 coding DNA: TGTGCCTGGAGTGTACTCAATGAGCAGTTCTTC. Its protein is CAWSVLNEQFF. The whole variable domain, filled in from reference TRBV30 and TRBJ2-1, reads SQTIHQWPATLVQPVGSPLSLECTVEGTSNPNLYWYRQAAGRGLQLLFYSVGIGQISSEVPQNLSASRPQDRQFILSSKKLLLSDSGFYLCAWSVLNEQFFGPGTRLTVL.

This clone was seen only a few times. This chain joins TRBV14 and TRBJ1-3; D is uncertain. The CDR3 is 17 residues long. V lost 4 bases to trimming and J lost 0 bases, with 16 bases between them. Per the germline V gene, CDR1 is SGHDN and CDR2 is FVKESK. DNA for the CDR3: TGTGCCAGCAGCCGGTACAAGATGCGGTCCTCTGGAAACACCATATATTTT. This codes for CASSRYKMRSSGNTIYF.

The CDR3 protein is CASSKEPPGRGVNTEAFF. The CDR3 DNA reads as TGTGCCAGCAGCAAAGAACCCCCGGGTCGAGGGGTGAACACTGAAGCTTTCTTT. The chain has TRBV9 and TRBJ1-1, with D perhaps matching TRBD1 (5 bases). Trimming took 4 bases from V and 0 from J, leaving 22 bases between them. The CDR3 loop spans 18 amino acids. Germline V gives CDR1 SGDLS, CDR2 YYNGEE.

This clone was seen a few times. This rearrangement joins TRBV7-2 to TRBJ2-5; tentative D call: TRBD1 (6 bases). Germline V gives CDR1 SGHTA, CDR2 FQGNSA. V gave up 6 bases and J gave up 5 bases, with 13 bases separating them. This CDR3 comprises 13 residues. For the CDR3, the DNA is TGTGCCAGCAGGATAACAGGGAAGGAGACCCAGTACTTC. Protein: CASRITGKETQYF.

The chain links TRBV23-1 to TRBJ2-7, with D perhaps TRBD2 (6 bases). TRBV23-1 is known as an ORF, though its function is uncertain. Trimming pared 0 bases from V and 1 base from J, leaving 13 bases between. The CDR3 length is 16 residues. The CDR3 DNA sequence: TGCGCCAGCAGTCAATCCGGGGGTTTTGAGTCCTACGAGCAGTACTTC. Amino acid sequence: CASSQSGGFESYEQYF.